The 7 T cell receptor beta chains below were found in one sample sequenced in a study of blood T cells in healthy people across ages. Sample-barcoded 5' priming and a J-beta primer mix drove a second PCR of about 6 to 12 cycles. TCRdb re-derived calls from the 5' RACE reads in MiXCR, one entry per CDR3 protein. The sample lists about 640,000 distinct CDR3 sequences, 45% to 65% seen once, with approximately 37% in the top ten. Sequencing used blood. The receptors here all came from a man aged 60 to 69 in good health.

This clonotype came up a few times. The rearrangement joins TRBV29-1 to TRBJ2-4; D could derive from TRBD1 or TRBD2 (5 bases each). Germline CDR1 SQVTM, CDR2 ANQGSEA. The CDR3 contains 13 residues. V was cut by 6 bases and J by 7 bases, with 16 bases left in between. In DNA, the CDR3 is TGCAGCGTAAAGAGGGGTGATGGGAACATTCAGTACTTC. Translating gives CSVKRGDGNIQYF.

The chain has TRBV20-1 and TRBJ1-6; TRBD1 is a possible D gene (6 bases). Germline V lookup: CDR1 DFQATT, CDR2 SNEGSKA (reference sequence). The CDR3 covers 15 residues. V lost 3 bases to trimming and J lost 3 bases, with 12 bases between them. CDR3 loop: CSASVSTGYNSPLHF. In nucleotides, the CDR3 is TGCAGTGCTAGCGTTTCGACAGGCTATAATTCACCCCTCCACTTT.

The chain has TRBV20-1 and TRBJ1-2; 9 nucleotides line up with TRBD1. V was pared by 7 bases and J by 8 bases, with 11 bases of the junction left unmatched. This CDR3 region has 13 residues. Germline CDR1 reads DFQATT; CDR2 reads SNEGSKA (reference sequence). CDR3 DNA: TGCAGTGGTGCCCCCGGGACAGGGATCGGCTACACCTTC. Its translation is CSGAPGTGIGYTF.

The V and J genes are TRBV5-1 and TRBJ2-5; possibly TRBD2 for D (6 bases). V dropped 1 base and J dropped 6 bases, with 13 bases sitting between them. CDR3 size: 14 residues. Per the germline V gene, CDR1 is SGHRS and CDR2 is YFSETQ. CDR3 nucleotides: TGCGCCAGCAGCTTGTCGGCTAGCGAACAGACCCAGTACTTC. Translation: CASSLSASEQTQYF.

The J gene is TRBJ2-7, the V gene TRBV4-1; D gene ambiguous. The tail of the sequence fits TRBJ2-5 better, so the J call may be wrong. Germline V gives CDR1 MGHRA, CDR2 YSYEKL. The CDR3 totals 13 residues. The CDR3 DNA reads TGCGCCAGCAGCCACAAGATCGAAGAGACCCAGTACTTC. Translated, it gives CASSHKIEETQYF.

This clonotype was seen a few times. The genes are TRBV5-5 and TRBJ2-1; D is unclear. Trimming pared 0 bases from V and 1 base from J, leaving 8 bases between. The CDR3 contains 15 residues. Germline CDR1 is SGHKS and CDR2 is YYEKEE (reference sequence). DNA of the CDR3: TGTGCCAGCAGCTTGGGTCTAGAGTCCTACAATGAGCAGTTCTTC. Translating it yields CASSLGLESYNEQFF.

This chain joins TRBV5-1 and TRBJ1-1, with D maybe TRBD1 (5 bases). This CDR3 has 13 residues. The V end was cut by 3 bases, the J end by 3 bases, with 9 bases between. Germline V gene data show CDR1 as SGHRS and CDR2 as YFSETQ. The CDR3 nucleotides read TGCGCCAGCAGCTCCAGGGAGTACACTGAAGCTTTCTTT. As protein: CASSSREYTEAFF.